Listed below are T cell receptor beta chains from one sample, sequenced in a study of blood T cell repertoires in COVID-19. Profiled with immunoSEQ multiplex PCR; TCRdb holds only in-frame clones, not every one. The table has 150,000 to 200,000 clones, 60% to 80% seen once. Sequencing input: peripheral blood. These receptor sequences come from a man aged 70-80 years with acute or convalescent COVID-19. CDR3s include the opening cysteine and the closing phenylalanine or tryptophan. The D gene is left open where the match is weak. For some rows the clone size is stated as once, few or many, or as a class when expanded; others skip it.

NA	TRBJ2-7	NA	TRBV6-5	TGTGCCAGCAAGCAGGGGTGGGAGCAGTACTTC	CASKQGWEQYF
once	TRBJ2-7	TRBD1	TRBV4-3	TGCGCCAGCAGCCAAGATCAGGGGGCCGAGCAGTACTTC	CASSQDQGAEQYF
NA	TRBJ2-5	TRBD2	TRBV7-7	TGTGCCAGCAGCTTGGGACTAGCGGGGGGTAAACAAGAGACCCAGTACTTC	CASSLGLAGGKQETQYF
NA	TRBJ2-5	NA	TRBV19	TGTGCCAGTAGTATTCGGGAACAAGAGACCCAGTACTTC	CASSIREQETQYF
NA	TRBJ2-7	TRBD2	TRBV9	TGTGCCAGCAGCGTAGATCCAGCGGGAGTTTACGAGCAGTACTTC	CASSVDPAGVYEQYF
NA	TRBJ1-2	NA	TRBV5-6	TGTGCCAGCAGGTTGTCGGGGGGTCAGGGTAACTATGGCTACACCTTC	CASRLSGGQGNYGYTF
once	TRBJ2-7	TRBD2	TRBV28	TGTGCCAGCAGGACTAGCGGCTCCTACGAGCAGTACTTC	CASRTSGSYEQYF
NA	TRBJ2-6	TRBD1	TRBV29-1	TGCAGCGTCCCTCAGCCGCAAGGACAGGGGAATGGGGCCAACGTCCTGACTTTC	CSVPQPQGQGNGANVLTF
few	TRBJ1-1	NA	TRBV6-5	TGTGCCAGCAGAAGGCTTACAGATTCTGAAGCTTTCTTT	CASRRLTDSEAFF
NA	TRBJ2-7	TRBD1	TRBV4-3	TGCGCCAGCAGCCAACCAGGGGGCTTCGCCTACGAGCAGTACTTC	CASSQPGGFAYEQYF
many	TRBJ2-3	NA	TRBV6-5	TGTGCCAGCAGTCAATCAGATACGCAGTATTTT	CASSQSDTQYF
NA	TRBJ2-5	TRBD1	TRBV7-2	TGTGCCAGCAGCCCCAGACAGGGGCGTGGAGAGACCCAGTACTTC	CASSPRQGRGETQYF
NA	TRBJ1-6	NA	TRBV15	TGTGCCACCAGCAGAGATGAGGTCGGGGGGTCACCCCTCCACTTT	CATSRDEVGGSPLHF
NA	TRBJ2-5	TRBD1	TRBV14	TGTGCCAGCAGCCCGCCGGGACAGGCTCCGAGGGGAGAGACCCAGTACTTC	CASSPPGQAPRGETQYF